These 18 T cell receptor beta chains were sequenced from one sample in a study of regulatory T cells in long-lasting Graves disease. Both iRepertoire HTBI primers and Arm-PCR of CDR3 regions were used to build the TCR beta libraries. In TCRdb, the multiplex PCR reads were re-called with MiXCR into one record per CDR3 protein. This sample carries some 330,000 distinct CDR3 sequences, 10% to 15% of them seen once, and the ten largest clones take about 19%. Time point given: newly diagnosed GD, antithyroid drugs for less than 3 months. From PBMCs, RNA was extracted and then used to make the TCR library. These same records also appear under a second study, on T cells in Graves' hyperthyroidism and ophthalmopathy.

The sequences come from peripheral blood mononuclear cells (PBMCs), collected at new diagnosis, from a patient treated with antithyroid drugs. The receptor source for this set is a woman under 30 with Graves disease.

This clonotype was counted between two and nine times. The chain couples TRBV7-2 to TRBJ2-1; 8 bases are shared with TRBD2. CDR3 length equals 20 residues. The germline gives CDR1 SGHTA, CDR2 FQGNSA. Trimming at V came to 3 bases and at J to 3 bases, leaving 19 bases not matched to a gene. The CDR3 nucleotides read TGTGCCAGCAGCTTCCCCCGGGGGGGGACTCGGATGGTCTACTACAATGAGCAGTTCTTC. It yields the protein CASSFPRGGTRMVYYNEQFF.

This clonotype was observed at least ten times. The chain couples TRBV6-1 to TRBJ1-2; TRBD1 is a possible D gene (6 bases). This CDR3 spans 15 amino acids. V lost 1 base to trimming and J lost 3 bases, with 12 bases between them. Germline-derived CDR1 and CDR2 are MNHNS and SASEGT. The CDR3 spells CASSEERGQHYGYTF. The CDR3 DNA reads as TGTGCCAGCAGTGAAGAGCGGGGGCAGCACTATGGCTACACCTTC.

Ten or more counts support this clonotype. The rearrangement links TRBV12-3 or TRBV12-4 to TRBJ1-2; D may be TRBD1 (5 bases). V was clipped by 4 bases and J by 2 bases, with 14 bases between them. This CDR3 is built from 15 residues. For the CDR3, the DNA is TGTGCCAGCAGTTGGGCAGGAAGGGGAAACTATGGCTACACCTTC. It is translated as CASSWAGRGNYGYTF.

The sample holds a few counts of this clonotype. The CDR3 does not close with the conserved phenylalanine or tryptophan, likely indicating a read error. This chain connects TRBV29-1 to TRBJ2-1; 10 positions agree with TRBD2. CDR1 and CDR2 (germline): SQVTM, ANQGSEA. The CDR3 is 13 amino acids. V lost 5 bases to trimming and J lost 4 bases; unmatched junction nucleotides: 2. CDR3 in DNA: TGCAGCGTTCCAGCGGGAGGGTACAATGAGCAGTTCCTC. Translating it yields CSVPAGGYNEQFL.

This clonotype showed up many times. The CDR3 sequence is CSARTTGWPRTNTEAFF. The CDR3 DNA reads as TGCAGTGCTAGAACGACAGGGTGGCCGCGTACAAACACTGAAGCTTTCTTT. The rearrangement joins TRBV20-1 to TRBJ1-1, with 7 bases fitting TRBD1. This CDR3 comprises 17 residues. The germline CDR1 and CDR2 sequences are DFQATT and SNEGSKA (reference sequence). V was clipped by 2 bases and J by 2 bases; unmatched bases: 14.

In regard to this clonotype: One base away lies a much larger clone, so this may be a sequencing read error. The CDR3 region has the DNA TGTGCCAGCAGCTTAGCTGGAGGAGGAGACCCCGTGCACTTC. Translation: CASSLAGGGDPVHF. V gene TRBV7-9 combines with J gene TRBJ2-7; the D gene is possibly TRBD2 (5 bases). The CDR3 totals 14 residues. Germline loops: CDR1 SEHNR, CDR2 FQNEAQ (reference sequence).

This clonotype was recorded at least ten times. The CDR3 DNA sequence: TGTGCCACCAGCAGAGAGGGGTATCAAGGACCCGTGAACACTGAAGCTTTCTTT. Protein sequence: CATSREGYQGPVNTEAFF. The genes are TRBV15 and TRBJ1-1; D unclear. The CDR3 is made up of 18 amino acids. Trimming removed 0 bases from V and 0 bases from J, with 17 bases in between. Germline values: CDR1 LNHNV, CDR2 YYDKDF (reference sequence).

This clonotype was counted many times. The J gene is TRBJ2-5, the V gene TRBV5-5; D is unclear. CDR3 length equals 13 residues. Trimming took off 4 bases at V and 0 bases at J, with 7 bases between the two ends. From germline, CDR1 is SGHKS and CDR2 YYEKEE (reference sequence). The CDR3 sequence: CASSGSYQETQYF. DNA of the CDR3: TGTGCCAGCAGCGGCAGTTACCAAGAGACCCAGTACTTC.

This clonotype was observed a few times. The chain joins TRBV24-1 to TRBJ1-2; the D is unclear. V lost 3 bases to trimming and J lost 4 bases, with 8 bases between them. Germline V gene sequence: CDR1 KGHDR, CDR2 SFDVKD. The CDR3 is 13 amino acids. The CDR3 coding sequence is TGTGCCACCAGTGATCGACGGTTCTATGGCTACACCTTC. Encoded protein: CATSDRRFYGYTF.

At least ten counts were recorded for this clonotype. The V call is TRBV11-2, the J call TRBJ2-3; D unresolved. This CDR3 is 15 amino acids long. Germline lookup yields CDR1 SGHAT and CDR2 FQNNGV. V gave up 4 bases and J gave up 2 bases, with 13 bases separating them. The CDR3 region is CASSSGRQLTDTQYF. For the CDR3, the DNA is TGTGCCAGCAGCTCTGGGCGGCAGCTCACAGATACGCAGTATTTT.

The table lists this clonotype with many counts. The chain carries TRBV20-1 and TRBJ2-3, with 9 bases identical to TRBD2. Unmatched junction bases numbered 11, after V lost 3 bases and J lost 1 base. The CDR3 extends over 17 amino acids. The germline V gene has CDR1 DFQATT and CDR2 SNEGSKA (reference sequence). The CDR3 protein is CSARSWIAGGGTDTQYF. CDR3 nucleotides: TGCAGTGCTAGGTCGTGGATCGCGGGGGGGGGCACAGATACGCAGTATTTT.

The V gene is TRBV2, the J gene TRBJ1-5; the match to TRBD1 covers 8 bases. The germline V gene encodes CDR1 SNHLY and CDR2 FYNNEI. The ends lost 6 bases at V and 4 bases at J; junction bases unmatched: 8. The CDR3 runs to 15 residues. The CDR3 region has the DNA TGTGCCAGCAGGCGACAGGGGTTGGTGAATCAGCCCCAGCATTTT. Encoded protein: CASRRQGLVNQPQHF.

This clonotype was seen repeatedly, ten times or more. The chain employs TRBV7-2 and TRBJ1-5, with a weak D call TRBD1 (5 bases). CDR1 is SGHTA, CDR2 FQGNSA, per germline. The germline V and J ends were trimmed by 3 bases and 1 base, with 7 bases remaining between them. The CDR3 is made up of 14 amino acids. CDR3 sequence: CASSLGLSNQPQHF. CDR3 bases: TGTGCCAGCAGCTTGGGACTCAGCAATCAGCCCCAGCATTTT.

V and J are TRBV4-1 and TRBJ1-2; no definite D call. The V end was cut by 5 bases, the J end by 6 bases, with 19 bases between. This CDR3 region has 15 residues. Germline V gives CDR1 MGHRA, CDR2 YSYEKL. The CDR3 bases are TGCGCCAGCAGCTCGCGCGCCCGAGGGTCCCATGGCTACACCTTC. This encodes CASSSRARGSHGYTF.

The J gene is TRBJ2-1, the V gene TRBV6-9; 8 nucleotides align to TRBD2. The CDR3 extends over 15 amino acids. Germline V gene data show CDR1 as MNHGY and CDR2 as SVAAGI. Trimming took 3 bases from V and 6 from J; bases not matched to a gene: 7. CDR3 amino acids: CASSYSAGGINEQFF. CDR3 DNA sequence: TGTGCCAGCAGTTACTCTGCGGGAGGAATCAATGAGCAGTTCTTC.

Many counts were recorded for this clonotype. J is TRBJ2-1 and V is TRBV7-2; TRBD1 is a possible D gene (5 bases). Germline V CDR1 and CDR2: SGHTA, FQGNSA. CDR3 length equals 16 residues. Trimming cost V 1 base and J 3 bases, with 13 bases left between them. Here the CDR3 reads CASSLGLGRVYNEQFF. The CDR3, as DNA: TGTGCCAGCAGCTTAGGATTGGGCAGGGTCTACAATGAGCAGTTCTTC.

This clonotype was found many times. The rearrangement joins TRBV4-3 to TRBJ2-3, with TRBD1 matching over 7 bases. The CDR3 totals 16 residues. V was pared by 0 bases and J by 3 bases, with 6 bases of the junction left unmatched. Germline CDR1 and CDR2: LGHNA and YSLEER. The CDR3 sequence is CASSQDRDSSTDTQYF. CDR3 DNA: TGCGCCAGCAGCCAAGACCGGGACAGTAGTACAGATACGCAGTATTTT.

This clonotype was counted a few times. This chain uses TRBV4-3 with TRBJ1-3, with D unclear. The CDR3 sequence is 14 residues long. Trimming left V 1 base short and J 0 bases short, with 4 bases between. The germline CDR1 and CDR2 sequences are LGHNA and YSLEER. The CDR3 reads CASSQVVSGNTIYF. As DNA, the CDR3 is TGCGCCAGCAGCCAAGTGGTCTCTGGAAACACCATATATTTT.